This TCR beta chain was profiled in a study of beta chain features in type 1 diabetes. Expressed TCRB transcripts were sequenced because the entire RNA isolate underwent reverse transcription. Measured with immunoSEQ multiplex PCR; TCRdb has only the in-frame clones, and not every one. The table includes about 99,000 clones, approximately 30% detected once. Findings and limits, study-wide: VDJ junctions sequenced from type 1 diabetes patients showed fewer insertions and more deletions. In every one of the four CD4+ subsets, TCRB CDR3s were moderately but significantly shorter in Type 1 diabetes patients. Patients' naive, central memory and Treg TCRB repertoires seemed closer to one another than those of healthy donors.

Per donor, one heparinised blood draw averaged around 0.12 L. Cells sorted by CD45RO/CCR7/CD25/CD127/CD95/CD27 comprised CD4+ naive, central memory, regulatory and stem cell-like memory cells. As for this clone: Its specificity is unknown.

The V end lost 5 bases, the J end lost 2 bases, and 7 bases lay between the germline ends. The CDR3 loop spans 13 amino acids. CDR1 MDHEN and CDR2 SYDVKM come from the germline V gene. This clonotype was obtained from a woman between 18 and 29 years old with type 1 diabetes. The chain joins TRBV28 to TRBJ1-5; D is unclear. What was sequenced was central memory CD4+ T cells from blood. DNA for the CDR3: TGTGCCAGCAGTACATACGGCAATCAGCCCCAGCATTTT. Translating gives CASSTYGNQPQHF.